This TCR beta chain was captured in a study of vaccination and CD4 T cells after COVID-19. Study-wide background: The study enrolled six male and four female convalescents, two of whom were Hispanic. Control cultures used a CEFX viral epitope pool, an HIV-1 Nef peptide pool, or no peptide.

At the Johns Hopkins FTIC core, DNA taken from cultured CD4+ T cells was sequenced by way of the Oncomine TCR Beta short-read assay. TCRdb reprocessed the PCR reads via MiXCR and lists one record per CDR3 protein. The sample lists some 14,000 distinct CDR3 sequences, under 50% seen once, with under 11% in the top ten. Indicated treatment: approximately 9-day PBMC culture with coronavirus spike peptide pools or control peptides (ViraFEST assay). Before TCRs were sequenced, ViraFEST expanded antigen-specific T cells with peptide pools. Cultures got half-medium changes with IL-2 on days 3 and 7. To note about this clonotype: Its antigen is undetermined.

Sequencing was performed on CD4+ T cells from blood, cultured in vitro. This receptor was identified in a human donor who had recovered from COVID-19.

This chain's CDR3 is CASSTGHSNTEAFF. The CDR3 bases are TGTGCCAGCAGTACGGGACATTCTAACACTGAAGCTTTCTTT. The chain is built from TRBV12-3 or TRBV12-4 and TRBJ1-1; D is perhaps TRBD1 (6 bases). V lost 5 bases and J lost 2, with 12 bases in between. The CDR3 has 14 residues.